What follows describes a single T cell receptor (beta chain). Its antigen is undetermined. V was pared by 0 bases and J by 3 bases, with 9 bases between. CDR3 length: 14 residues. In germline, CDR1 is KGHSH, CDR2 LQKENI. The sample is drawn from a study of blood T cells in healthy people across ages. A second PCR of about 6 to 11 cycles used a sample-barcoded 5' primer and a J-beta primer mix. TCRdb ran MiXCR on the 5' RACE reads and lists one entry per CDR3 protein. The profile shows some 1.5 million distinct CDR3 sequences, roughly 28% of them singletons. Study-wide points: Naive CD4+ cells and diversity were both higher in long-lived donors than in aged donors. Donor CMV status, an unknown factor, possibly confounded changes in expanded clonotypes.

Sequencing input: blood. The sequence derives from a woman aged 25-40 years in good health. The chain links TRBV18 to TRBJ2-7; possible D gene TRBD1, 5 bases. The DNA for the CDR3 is TGTGCCAGCTCACCACCGGTTGACAGCTACGAGCAGTACTTC. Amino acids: CASSPPVDSYEQYF.